Following are 25 T cell receptor beta chains from one sample sequenced in a study of T cell repertoires in cytomegalovirus infection. TCRdb ran MiXCR on the reads and lists one entry per CDR3 protein. This table has under 300,000 distinct CDR3 sequences, over 15% appearing once. Sequencing was carried out using CD8+ T cells from PBMCs. These receptors came from a human donor in good health (CMV status not recorded). Some clones in this sample may be carry-over from other donors' samples.

There are many counts of this clonotype. This rearrangement joins TRBV7-9 to TRBJ1-2; 12 bases agree with TRBD1. With 3 bases clipped from V and 6 bases from J, the junction kept 5 bases outside the gene matches. This CDR3 comprises 15 residues. Germline loops: CDR1 SEHNR, CDR2 FQNEAQ (reference sequence). The chain's CDR3 is CASSFGTGGVDGYTF. In DNA form, the CDR3 reads TGTGCCAGCAGCTTCGGGACAGGGGGCGTTGATGGCTACACCTTC.

This clonotype was observed a few times. The V call is TRBV6-1, the J call TRBJ1-3, with D possibly TRBD1 on 5 matching bases. CDR3 length: 17 residues. CDR1 MNHNS and CDR2 SASEGT come from the germline V gene. V lost 5 bases and J 0 bases, leaving 17 bases between the germline ends. In nucleotides, the CDR3 is TGTGCCAGCAGTATGATCGGGGGACTGAGCTCTGGAAACACCATATATTTT. Protein: CASSMIGGLSSGNTIYF.

This clonotype came up many times. V is TRBV6-2 or TRBV6-3 and J is TRBJ1-5, with D maybe TRBD1 (6 bases). Trimming pared 2 bases from V and 0 bases from J, leaving 17 bases between. The CDR3 contains 18 residues. Germline V lookup: CDR1 MNHEY, CDR2 SVGEGT. The CDR3 sequence is CASSYPPRTVYSNQPQHF. The CDR3 bases are TGTGCCAGCAGTTACCCACCGCGGACAGTCTATAGCAATCAGCCCCAGCATTTT.

This clonotype occurred many times. The rearrangement links TRBV7-8 to TRBJ1-5; D remains unclear. Germline-derived CDR1 and CDR2 are SGHVS and FQNEAQ. CDR3 length equals 16 residues. Trimming took 1 base from V and 2 from J, leaving 12 bases between them. The DNA of the CDR3 is TGTGCCAGCAGCTTAGATTTTTTTTTAGGCAATCAGCCCCAGCATTTT. Its translation is CASSLDFFLGNQPQHF.

This clonotype was observed a few times. CDR3 nucleotide sequence: TGTGCCAGCAGCCAAATATACAGGGGTAATTCACCCCTCCACTTT. This sequence encodes CASSQIYRGNSPLHF. This rearrangement joins TRBV14 to TRBJ1-6; 7 nucleotides line up with TRBD1. The CDR3 runs to 15 residues. Germline CDR1 reads SGHDN; CDR2 reads FVKESK. After removal of 2 bases from V and 6 bases from J, the junction contained 4 bases not matched to a gene.

This chain uses TRBV7-9 with TRBJ2-1, with 9 bases fitting TRBD2. CDR1 and CDR2 from the germline V gene are SEHNR and FQNEAQ (reference sequence). The CDR3 totals 14 residues. J was trimmed by 8 bases and V by 7 bases; bases with no gene match: 9. The CDR3 nucleotides are TGTGCCAGCATCCCGGGACTAGCTTTCGATGAGCAGTTCTTC. Protein sequence: CASIPGLAFDEQFF. Supplemented by reference TRBV7-9 and TRBJ2-1, the full variable domain reads DTGVSQNPRHKITKRGQNVTFRCDPISEHNRLYWYRQTLGQGPEFLTYFQNEAQLEKSRLLSDRFSAERPKGSFSTLEIQRTEQGDSAMYLCASIPGLAFDEQFFGPGTRLTVL.

This clonotype was counted at least ten times. V is TRBV2 and J is TRBJ1-2, with unresolved D. Trimming took off 6 bases at V and 3 bases at J, with 14 bases between the two ends. Germline lookup yields CDR1 SNHLY and CDR2 FYNNEI. The CDR3 length is 14 residues. For the CDR3, the DNA is TGTGCCAGCAGGACCCCGGACGGGCACTATGGCTACACCTTC. It yields the protein CASRTPDGHYGYTF.

Ten or more counts support this clonotype. The chain recombines TRBV7-9 with TRBJ2-7, with D perhaps being TRBD1 or TRBD2 (5 bases each). Germline CDR1 reads SEHNR; CDR2 reads FQNEAQ (reference sequence). The germline V and J ends were trimmed by 8 bases and 0 bases, with 20 bases remaining between them. CDR3 length equals 16 residues. As DNA, the CDR3 is TGTGCCAGCCTAAAAATTAAAGGGGACGACTCCTACGAGCAGTACTTC. Its translation is CASLKIKGDDSYEQYF.

In the case of this clonotype: The junction and the germline gene differ at one end; a read error may be behind it. The chain recombines TRBV12-5 with TRBJ1-6, with a possible D match to TRBD1 (6 bases). The germline V gene encodes CDR1 LGHNT and CDR2 FRNRAP. This CDR3 comprises 19 residues. CDR3 amino acids: CPSGFTTGGPAIYNSPLHF. CDR3 bases: TGTCCTAGTGGTTTTACGACAGGCGGGCCTGCTATTTATAATTCACCCCTCCACTTT. Supplemented by reference TRBV12-5 and TRBJ1-6, the full variable domain reads DARVTQTPRHKVTEMGQEVTMRCQPILGHNTVFWYRQTMMQGLELLAYFRNRAPLDDSGMPKDRFSAEMPDATLATLKIQPSEPRDSAVYFCPSGFTTGGPAIYNSPLHFGNGTRLTVT.

The sample holds a few counts of this clonotype. This rearrangement joins TRBV7-9 to TRBJ1-1; no reliable D call. This CDR3 has 12 amino acids. Germline V gives CDR1 SEHNR, CDR2 FQNEAQ (reference sequence). V lost 6 bases to trimming and J lost 1 base, with 6 bases between them. The CDR3, as DNA: TGTGCCAGCAGGGGGAAGAACACTGAAGCTTTCTTT. Translation: CASRGKNTEAFF.

At least ten counts were recorded for this clonotype. The chain couples TRBV7-9 to TRBJ2-7, with 13 positions matching TRBD2. The CDR3 length is 16 residues. Germline V gives CDR1 SEHNR, CDR2 FQNEAQ (reference sequence). The V gene end was trimmed by 5 bases and the J gene end by 4 bases; junction bases not matched to a gene: 8. The DNA of the CDR3 is TGTGCCAGCAGCCCGAAGGGACTAGCGGGGCAATACGAGCAGTACTTC. Residues: CASSPKGLAGQYEQYF.

The genes are TRBV7-4 and TRBJ1-3, with 7 positions matching TRBD1. The CDR3 runs 15 residues. Germline CDR1 reads SGHVT; CDR2 reads SQSDAQ. Trimming took 0 bases from V and 3 from J; bases not matched to a gene: 2. CDR3 DNA sequence: TGTGCCAGCAGCTTAGCAGGGACAGTTGGAAACACCATATATTTT. Its protein is CASSLAGTVGNTIYF.

This clonotype was observed many times. The chain is built from TRBV7-9 and TRBJ1-1; unclear D gene. Between the trimmed V and J ends, which lost 7 bases and 1 base, there was a span of 4 bases. The CDR3 is 11 residues long. Germline CDR1 is SEHNR and CDR2 is FQNEAQ (reference sequence). DNA of the CDR3: TGTGCCAGCACTGAGAACACTGAAGCTTTCTTT. This sequence encodes CASTENTEAFF.

This chain links TRBV20-1 with TRBJ2-7, with 10 bases that match TRBD1. The CDR3 has 13 amino acids. CDR1 and CDR2 (germline): DFQATT, SNEGSKA (reference sequence). The V segment lost 6 bases and the J segment 5 bases; nucleotides outside the gene matches: 7. CDR3 protein: CSADSDRGDEQYF. CDR3 nucleotide sequence: TGCAGTGCCGACTCGGACAGGGGGGACGAGCAGTACTTC.

This clonotype was seen repeatedly, ten times or more. The chain has TRBV5-6 and TRBJ2-1; 9 positions agree with TRBD1. V shed 2 bases and J 5 bases; nucleotides not matched to a gene: 2. The CDR3 runs to 14 residues. The V gene's germline CDR1 is SGHDT and CDR2 YYEEEE. The CDR3 spells CASSFGTGNNEQFF. DNA of the CDR3: TGTGCCAGCAGCTTCGGGACAGGGAACAATGAGCAGTTCTTC.

This clonotype was observed at least ten times. The chain recombines TRBV4-3 with TRBJ1-6, with D perhaps TRBD1 (6 bases). V was cut by 0 bases and J by 13 bases, with 16 bases left in between. Germline-derived CDR1 and CDR2 are LGHNA and YSLEER. The CDR3 sequence is 15 residues long. CDR3 amino acids: CASSQDRGEYSPLHF. The CDR3 DNA sequence: TGCGCCAGCAGCCAAGATAGGGGGGAATACTCGCCCCTCCACTTT.

This clonotype was recorded a few times. This chain connects TRBV28 to TRBJ2-7; 8 bases align to TRBD1. The CDR3 runs to 13 residues. CDR1 and CDR2 from the germline V gene are MDHEN and SYDVKM. The ends lost 6 bases at V and 5 bases at J; junction bases unmatched: 6. The CDR3 bases are TGTGCCAGCAGGAGGACAGGGACCCACGAGCAGTACTTC. Encoded protein: CASRRTGTHEQYF.

Ten or more counts support this clonotype. The V and J genes are TRBV6-2 or TRBV6-3 and TRBJ2-7, with a tentative D call TRBD1 (5 bases). Trimming cost V 7 bases and J 2 bases, with 9 bases left between them. Germline CDR1 MNHEY, CDR2 SVGEGT. This CDR3 is 12 amino acids long. In DNA form, the CDR3 reads TGTGCCAGCAACCCAGGGACCTACGAGCAGTACTTC. It encodes CASNPGTYEQYF.

This clonotype was picked up many times. The rearrangement links TRBV5-4 to TRBJ1-1, with D unresolved. Between the trimmed V and J ends, which lost 3 bases and 1 base, there was a span of 19 bases. The germline V gene encodes CDR1 SGHNT and CDR2 YYREEE (reference sequence). CDR3 length: 17 residues. The CDR3 bases are TGTGCCAGCAGCTCCGGGGAAACTTTGACCGGGAACACTGAAGCTTTCTTT. Encoded protein: CASSSGETLTGNTEAFF.

J is TRBJ1-4 and V is TRBV7-9; D possibly corresponds to TRBD1 (6 bases). The germline CDR1 and CDR2 sequences are SEHNR and FQNEAQ (reference sequence). There are 15 residues in the CDR3. V gave up 4 bases and J gave up 5 bases, with 14 bases separating them. The CDR3 DNA follows: TGTGCCAGCAGCTCTGGGGGCAGGCCGAATGAAAAACTGTTTTTT. Translating it yields CASSSGGRPNEKLFF.

This clonotype was seen many times. The chain is built from TRBV7-2 and TRBJ2-5; D perhaps matches TRBD1 (6 bases). V dropped 7 bases and J dropped 3 bases, with 18 bases sitting between them. In germline, CDR1 is SGHTA, CDR2 FQGNSA. This CDR3 region has 15 residues. The CDR3 DNA follows: TGTGCCAGCATCCTACTCCTTGGGGGCGAAGAGACCCAGTACTTC. It encodes CASILLLGGEETQYF.

This clonotype was detected a few times. This chain connects TRBV20-1 to TRBJ1-1; TRBD1 is a possible D gene (5 bases). The CDR3 sequence is 12 residues long. CDR1 and CDR2 (germline): DFQATT, SNEGSKA (reference sequence). V lost 2 bases and J lost 4, with 8 bases in between. CDR3 nucleotide sequence: TGCAGTGCTAGATGGGACCTCACTGAAGCTTTCTTT. Translating it yields CSARWDLTEAFF.

In this sample, this clonotype turned up many times. The chain joins TRBV7-2 to TRBJ2-7, with unresolved D. Germline lookup yields CDR1 SGHTA and CDR2 FQGNSA. V lost 5 bases and J lost 1, with 15 bases in between. The CDR3 length is 15 residues. CDR3 region: CASSQTLGLSYEQYF. Here the CDR3 DNA reads TGTGCCAGCAGCCAGACCTTGGGGTTATCCTACGAGCAGTACTTC.

This clonotype was found a few times. The V and J genes are TRBV29-1 and TRBJ2-1, with D perhaps matching TRBD1 or TRBD2 (6 bases each). CDR3 size: 15 residues. Germline CDR1 reads SQVTM; CDR2 reads ANQGSEA. V lost 7 bases and J lost 4, with 20 bases in between. CDR3 coding DNA: TGCAGCGCTACGCCCGGGGGCTCAGGTTACAATGAGCAGTTCTTC. Protein sequence: CSATPGGSGYNEQFF.

This clonotype was picked up a small number of times. This CDR3 is CASSIGGGQRYEQYF. CDR3 nucleotide sequence: TGTGCCAGTAGTATAGGGGGGGGACAGCGCTACGAGCAGTACTTC. This rearrangement joins TRBV19 to TRBJ2-7; D is perhaps TRBD1 or TRBD2 (7 bases each). The CDR3 runs 15 residues. CDR1 is LNHDA, CDR2 SQIVND, per germline (reference sequence). V shed 1 base and J shed 3 bases, with 13 bases lying between them.